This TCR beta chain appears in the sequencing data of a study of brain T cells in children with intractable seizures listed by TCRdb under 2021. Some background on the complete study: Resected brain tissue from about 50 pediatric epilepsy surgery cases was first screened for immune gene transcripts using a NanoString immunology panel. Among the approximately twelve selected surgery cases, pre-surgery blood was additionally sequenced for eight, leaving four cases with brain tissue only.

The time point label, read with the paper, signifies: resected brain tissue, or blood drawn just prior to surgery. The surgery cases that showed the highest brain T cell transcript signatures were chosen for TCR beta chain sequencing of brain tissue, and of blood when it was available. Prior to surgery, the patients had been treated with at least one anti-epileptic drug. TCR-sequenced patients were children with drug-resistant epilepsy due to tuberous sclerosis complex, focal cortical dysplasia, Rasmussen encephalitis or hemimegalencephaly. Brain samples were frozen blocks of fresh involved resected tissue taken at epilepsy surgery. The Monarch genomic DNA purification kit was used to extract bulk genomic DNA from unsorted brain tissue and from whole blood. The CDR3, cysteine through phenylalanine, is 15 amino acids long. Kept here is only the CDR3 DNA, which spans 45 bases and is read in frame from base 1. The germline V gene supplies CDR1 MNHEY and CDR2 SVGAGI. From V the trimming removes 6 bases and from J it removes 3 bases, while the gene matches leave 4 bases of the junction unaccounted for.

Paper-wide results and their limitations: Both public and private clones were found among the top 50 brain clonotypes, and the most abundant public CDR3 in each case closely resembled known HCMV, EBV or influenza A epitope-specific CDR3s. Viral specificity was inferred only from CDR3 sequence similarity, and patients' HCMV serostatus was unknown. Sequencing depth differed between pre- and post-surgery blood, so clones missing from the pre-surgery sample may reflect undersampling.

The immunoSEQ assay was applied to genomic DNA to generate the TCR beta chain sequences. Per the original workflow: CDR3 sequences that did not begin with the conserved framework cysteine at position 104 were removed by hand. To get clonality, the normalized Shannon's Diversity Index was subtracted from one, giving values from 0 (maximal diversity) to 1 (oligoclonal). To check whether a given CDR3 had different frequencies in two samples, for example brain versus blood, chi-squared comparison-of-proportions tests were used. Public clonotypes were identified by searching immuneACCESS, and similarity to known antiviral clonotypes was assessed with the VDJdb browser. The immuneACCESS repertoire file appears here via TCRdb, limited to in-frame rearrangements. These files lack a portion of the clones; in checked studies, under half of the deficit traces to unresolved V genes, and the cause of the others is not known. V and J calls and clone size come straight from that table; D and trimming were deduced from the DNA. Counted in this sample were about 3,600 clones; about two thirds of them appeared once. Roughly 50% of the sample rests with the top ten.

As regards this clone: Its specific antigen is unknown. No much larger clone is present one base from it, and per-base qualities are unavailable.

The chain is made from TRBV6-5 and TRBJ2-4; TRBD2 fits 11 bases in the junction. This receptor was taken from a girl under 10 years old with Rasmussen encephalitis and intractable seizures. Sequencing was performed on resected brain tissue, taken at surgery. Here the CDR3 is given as CASSLAGGNKNIQYF. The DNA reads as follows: TGTGCCAGCAGCCTAGCGGGGGGAAACAAAAACATTCAGTACTTC.